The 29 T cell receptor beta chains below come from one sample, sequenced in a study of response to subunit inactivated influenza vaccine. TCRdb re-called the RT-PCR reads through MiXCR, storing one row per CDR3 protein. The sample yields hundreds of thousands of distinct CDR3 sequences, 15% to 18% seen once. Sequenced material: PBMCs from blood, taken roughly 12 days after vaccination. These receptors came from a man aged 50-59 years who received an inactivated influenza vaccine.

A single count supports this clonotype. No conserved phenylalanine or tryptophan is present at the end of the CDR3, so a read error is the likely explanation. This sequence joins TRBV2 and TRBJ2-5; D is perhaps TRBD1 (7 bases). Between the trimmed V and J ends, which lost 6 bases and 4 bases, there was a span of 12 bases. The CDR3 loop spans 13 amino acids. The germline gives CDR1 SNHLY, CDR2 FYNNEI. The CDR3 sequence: CASRLRGVETQYL. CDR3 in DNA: TGTGCCAGCAGACTCAGGGGGGTAGAGACCCAGTACCTC.

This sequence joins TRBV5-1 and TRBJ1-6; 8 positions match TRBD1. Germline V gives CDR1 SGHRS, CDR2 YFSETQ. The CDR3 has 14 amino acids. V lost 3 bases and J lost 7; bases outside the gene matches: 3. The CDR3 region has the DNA TGCGCCAGCAGCTCACAGGGGGGAAATTCACCCCTCCACTTT. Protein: CASSSQGGNSPLHF.

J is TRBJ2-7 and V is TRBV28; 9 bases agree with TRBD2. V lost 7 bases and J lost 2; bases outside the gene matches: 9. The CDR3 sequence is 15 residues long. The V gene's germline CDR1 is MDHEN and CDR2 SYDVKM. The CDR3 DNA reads TGTGCCAGCATCACCTGGCGGGAGGGCCCCTACGAGCAGTACTTC. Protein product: CASITWREGPYEQYF.

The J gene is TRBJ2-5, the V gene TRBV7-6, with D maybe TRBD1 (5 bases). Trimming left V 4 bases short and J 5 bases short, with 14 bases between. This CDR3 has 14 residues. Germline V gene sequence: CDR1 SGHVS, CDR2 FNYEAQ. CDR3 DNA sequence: TGTGCCAGCAGCTCCAGGGTGCGATCGGAGACCCAGTACTTC. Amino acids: CASSSRVRSETQYF.

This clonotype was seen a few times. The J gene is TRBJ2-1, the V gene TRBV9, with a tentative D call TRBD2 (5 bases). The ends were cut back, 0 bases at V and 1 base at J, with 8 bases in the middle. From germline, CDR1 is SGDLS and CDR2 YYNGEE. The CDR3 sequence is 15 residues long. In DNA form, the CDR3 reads TGTGCCAGCAGCGTAGTAGACTATTCCTACAATGAGCAGTTCTTC. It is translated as CASSVVDYSYNEQFF.

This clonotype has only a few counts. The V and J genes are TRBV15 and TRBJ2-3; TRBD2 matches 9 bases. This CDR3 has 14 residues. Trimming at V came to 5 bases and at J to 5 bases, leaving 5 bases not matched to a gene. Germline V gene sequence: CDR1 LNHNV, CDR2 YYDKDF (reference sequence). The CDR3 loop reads CATSAGGPGDTQYF. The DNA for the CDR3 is TGTGCCACCAGCGCGGGGGGGCCTGGAGATACGCAGTATTTT.

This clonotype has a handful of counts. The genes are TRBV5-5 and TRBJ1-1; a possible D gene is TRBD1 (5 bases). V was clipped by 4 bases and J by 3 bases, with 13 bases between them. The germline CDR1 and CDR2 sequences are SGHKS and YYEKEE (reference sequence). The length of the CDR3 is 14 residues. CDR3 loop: CASSHPWGYTEAFF. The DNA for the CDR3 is TGTGCCAGCAGCCATCCCTGGGGGTACACTGAAGCTTTCTTT. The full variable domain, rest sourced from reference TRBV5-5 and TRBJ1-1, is DAGVTQSPTHLIKTRGQQVTLRCSPISGHKSVSWYQQVLGQGPQFIFQYYEKEERGRGNFPDRFSARQFPNYSSELNVNALLLGDSALYLCASSHPWGYTEAFFGQGTRLTVV.

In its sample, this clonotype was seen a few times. This CDR3 reads CASSFSPGSGRVDEQYF. The DNA of the CDR3 is TGCGCCAGCAGCTTCAGTCCTGGTAGCGGGAGAGTCGACGAGCAGTACTTC. V and J are TRBV5-1 and TRBJ2-7; 9 nucleotides match TRBD2. CDR3 length equals 17 residues. CDR1 and CDR2 (germline): SGHRS, YFSETQ. The J segment lost 5 bases and the V segment lost 2 bases, leaving 14 bases of the junction unmatched.

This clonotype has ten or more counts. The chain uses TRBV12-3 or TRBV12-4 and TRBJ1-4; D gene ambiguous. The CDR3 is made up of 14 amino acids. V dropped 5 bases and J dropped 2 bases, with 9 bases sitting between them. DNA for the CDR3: TGTGCCAGCAGTCCCGGGAGGACTAATGAAAAACTGTTTTTT. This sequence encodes CASSPGRTNEKLFF.

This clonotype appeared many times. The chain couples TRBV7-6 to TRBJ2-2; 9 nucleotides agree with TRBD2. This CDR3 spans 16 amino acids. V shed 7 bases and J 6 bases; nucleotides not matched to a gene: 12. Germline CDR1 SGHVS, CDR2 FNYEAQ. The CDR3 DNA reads TGTGCCAGCAAATCCTCCGGGACTAGCTTTTCCGGGGAGCTGTTTTTT. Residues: CASKSSGTSFSGELFF.

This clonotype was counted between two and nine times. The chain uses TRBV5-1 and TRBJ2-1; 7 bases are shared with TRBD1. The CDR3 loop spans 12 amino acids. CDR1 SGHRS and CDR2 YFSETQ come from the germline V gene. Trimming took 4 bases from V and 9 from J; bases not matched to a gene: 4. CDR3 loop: CASSHAGGEQFF. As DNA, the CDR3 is TGCGCCAGCAGCCACGCAGGGGGTGAGCAGTTCTTC.

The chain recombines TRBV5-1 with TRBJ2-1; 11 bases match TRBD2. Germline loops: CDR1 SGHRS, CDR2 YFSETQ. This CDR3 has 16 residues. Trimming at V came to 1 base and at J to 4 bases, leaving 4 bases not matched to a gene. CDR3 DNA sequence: TGCGCCAGCAGCTTGAGGCTAGCGGGGGGTTACAATGAGCAGTTCTTC. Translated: CASSLRLAGGYNEQFF.

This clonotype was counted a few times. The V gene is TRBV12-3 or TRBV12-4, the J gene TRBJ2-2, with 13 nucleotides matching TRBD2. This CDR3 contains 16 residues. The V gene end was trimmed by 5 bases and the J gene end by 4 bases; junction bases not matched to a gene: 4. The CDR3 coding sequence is TGTGCCAGCAGTCGGAGACTAGCGGGAGGCACCGGGGAGCTGTTTTTT. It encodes CASSRRLAGGTGELFF.

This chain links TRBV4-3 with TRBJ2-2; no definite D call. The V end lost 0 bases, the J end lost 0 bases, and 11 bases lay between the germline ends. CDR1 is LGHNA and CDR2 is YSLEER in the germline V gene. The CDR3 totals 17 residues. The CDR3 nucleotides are TGCGCCAGCAGCCAAGATTTGGCACGCGCGAACACCGGGGAGCTGTTTTTT. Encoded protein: CASSQDLARANTGELFF.

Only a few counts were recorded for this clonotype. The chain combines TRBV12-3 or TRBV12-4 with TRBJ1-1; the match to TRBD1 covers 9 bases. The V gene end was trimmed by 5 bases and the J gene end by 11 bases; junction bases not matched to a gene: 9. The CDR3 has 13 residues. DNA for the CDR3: TGTGCCAGCAGTCCCCGACAGGGGGTAAGGGCTTTCTTT. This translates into CASSPRQGVRAFF.

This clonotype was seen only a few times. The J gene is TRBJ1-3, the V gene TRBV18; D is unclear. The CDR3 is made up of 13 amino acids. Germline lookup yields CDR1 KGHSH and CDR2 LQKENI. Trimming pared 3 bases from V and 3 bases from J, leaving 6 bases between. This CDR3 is CASSPRLGNTIYF. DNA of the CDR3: TGTGCCAGCTCACCGAGACTTGGAAACACCATATATTTT.

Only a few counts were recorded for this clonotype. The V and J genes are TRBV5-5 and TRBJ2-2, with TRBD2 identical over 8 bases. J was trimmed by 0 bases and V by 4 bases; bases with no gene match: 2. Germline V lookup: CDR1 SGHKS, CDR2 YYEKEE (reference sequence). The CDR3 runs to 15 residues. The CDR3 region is CASSDGRANTGELFF. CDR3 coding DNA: TGTGCCAGCAGCGACGGGAGGGCGAACACCGGGGAGCTGTTTTTT. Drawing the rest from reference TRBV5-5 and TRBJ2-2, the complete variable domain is DAGVTQSPTHLIKTRGQQVTLRCSPISGHKSVSWYQQVLGQGPQFIFQYYEKEERGRGNFPDRFSARQFPNYSSELNVNALLLGDSALYLCASSDGRANTGELFFGEGSRLTVL.

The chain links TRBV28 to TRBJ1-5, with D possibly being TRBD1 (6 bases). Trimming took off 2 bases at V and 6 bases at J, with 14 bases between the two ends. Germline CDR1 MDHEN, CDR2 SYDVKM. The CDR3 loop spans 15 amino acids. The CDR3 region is CASSLPTQGSQPQHF. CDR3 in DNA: TGTGCCAGCAGTTTACCCACACAGGGAAGTCAGCCCCAGCATTTT.

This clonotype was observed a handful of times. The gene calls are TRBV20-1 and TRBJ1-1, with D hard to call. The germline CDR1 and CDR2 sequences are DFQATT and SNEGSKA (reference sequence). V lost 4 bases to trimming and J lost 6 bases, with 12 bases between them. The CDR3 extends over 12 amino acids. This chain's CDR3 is CSATGGWAEAFF. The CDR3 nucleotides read TGCAGTGCTACTGGAGGGTGGGCTGAAGCTTTCTTT.

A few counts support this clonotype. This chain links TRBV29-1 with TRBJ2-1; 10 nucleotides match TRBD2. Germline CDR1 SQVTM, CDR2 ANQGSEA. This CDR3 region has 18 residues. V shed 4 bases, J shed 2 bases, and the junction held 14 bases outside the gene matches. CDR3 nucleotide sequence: TGCAGCGTTGGGGCCGTTGCTAGCGGGGGCCCTACCTACAATGAGCAGTTCTTC. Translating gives CSVGAVASGGPTYNEQFF.

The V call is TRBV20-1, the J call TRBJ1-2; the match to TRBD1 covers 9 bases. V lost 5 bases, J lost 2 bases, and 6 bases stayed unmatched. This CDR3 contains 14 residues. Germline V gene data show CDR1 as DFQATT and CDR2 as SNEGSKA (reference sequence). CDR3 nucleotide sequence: TGCAGTGCTGGGACAGGGAGGGCCAACTATGGCTACACCTTC. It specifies CSAGTGRANYGYTF.

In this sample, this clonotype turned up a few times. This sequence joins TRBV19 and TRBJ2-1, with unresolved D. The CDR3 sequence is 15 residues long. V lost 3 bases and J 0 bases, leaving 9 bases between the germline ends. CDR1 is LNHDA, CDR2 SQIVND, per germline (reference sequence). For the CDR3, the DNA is TGTGCCAGTAGTATCTCAGTCCGCTCCTACAATGAGCAGTTCTTC. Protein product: CASSISVRSYNEQFF.

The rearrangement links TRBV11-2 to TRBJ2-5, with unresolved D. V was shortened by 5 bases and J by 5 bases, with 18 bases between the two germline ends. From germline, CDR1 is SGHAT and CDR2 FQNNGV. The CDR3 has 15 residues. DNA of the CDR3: TGTGCCAGCAGCAAATCCCCCAAGGAAGGGGAGACCCAGTACTTC. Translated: CASSKSPKEGETQYF.

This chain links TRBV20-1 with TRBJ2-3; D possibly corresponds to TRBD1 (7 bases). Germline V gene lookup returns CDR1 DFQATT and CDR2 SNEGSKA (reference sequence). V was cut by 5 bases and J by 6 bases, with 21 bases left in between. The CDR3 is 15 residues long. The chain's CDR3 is CSADRPGGYSDTQYF. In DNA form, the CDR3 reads TGCAGTGCTGACCGCCCAGGGGGGTATTCCGATACGCAGTATTTT.

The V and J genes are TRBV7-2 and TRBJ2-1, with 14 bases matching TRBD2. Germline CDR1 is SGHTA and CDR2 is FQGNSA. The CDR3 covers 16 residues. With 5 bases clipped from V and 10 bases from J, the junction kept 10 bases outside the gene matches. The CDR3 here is CASSTQGLAGVREQFF. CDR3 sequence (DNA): TGTGCCAGCAGCACCCAGGGACTAGCGGGGGTTCGGGAGCAGTTCTTC.

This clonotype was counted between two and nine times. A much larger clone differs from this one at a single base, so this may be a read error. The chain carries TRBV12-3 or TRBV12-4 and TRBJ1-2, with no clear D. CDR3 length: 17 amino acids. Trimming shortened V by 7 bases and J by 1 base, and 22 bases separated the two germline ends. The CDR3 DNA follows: TGTGCCAGCACCCAAAGTTTAAGAAATTATCATAACTATGGCTACACCTTC. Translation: CASTQSLRNYHNYGYTF.

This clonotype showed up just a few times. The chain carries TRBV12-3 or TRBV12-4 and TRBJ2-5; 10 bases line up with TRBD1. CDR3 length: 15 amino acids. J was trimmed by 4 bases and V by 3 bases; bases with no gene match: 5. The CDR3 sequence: CASSFGTGVRETQYF. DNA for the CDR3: TGTGCCAGCAGTTTTGGGACAGGGGTGCGAGAGACCCAGTACTTC.

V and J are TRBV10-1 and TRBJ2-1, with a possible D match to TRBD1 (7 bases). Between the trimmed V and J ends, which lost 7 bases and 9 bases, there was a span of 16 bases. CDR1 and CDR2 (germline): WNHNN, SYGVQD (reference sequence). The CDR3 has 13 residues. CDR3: CASTQGGRSEQFF. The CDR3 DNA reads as TGCGCCAGCACCCAGGGGGGACGATCTGAGCAGTTCTTC.

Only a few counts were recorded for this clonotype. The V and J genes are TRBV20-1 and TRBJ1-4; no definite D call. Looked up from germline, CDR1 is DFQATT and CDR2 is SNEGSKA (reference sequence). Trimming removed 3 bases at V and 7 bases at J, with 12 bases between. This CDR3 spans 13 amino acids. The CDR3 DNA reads TGCAGTGCTAGTGCGGGAACTGGTGAAAAACTGTTTTTT. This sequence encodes CSASAGTGEKLFF.